This TCR beta chain was retrieved from a study of molecular identifiers for immune sequencing clone quantification. TCRdb reprocessed the PCR reads with MiXCR, giving one entry per CDR3 protein. This table has approximately 54,000 distinct CDR3 sequences, about 23% appearing once. This clonotype has ten or more counts. The germline V gene encodes CDR1 SGDLS and CDR2 YYNGEE. CDR3 length: 16 amino acids. The germline V and J ends were trimmed by 3 bases and 0 bases, with 15 bases remaining between them. This clonotype was sampled from a human donor in good health. Some libraries in this study had Jurkat cell RNA spiked in. The chain is built from TRBV9 and TRBJ1-1; a possible D gene is TRBD1 (6 bases). Material for sequencing was naive CD8+ T cells from blood, with Jurkat cell RNA spiked in. This sample's subset: FACS-sorted CD8+CD4-CCR7+CD45RA+ naive T cells. Written as DNA, the CDR3 is TGTGCCAGCAGCGAGGGCCCAGGGGACCTGAACACTGAAGCTTTCTTT. Encoded protein: CASSEGPGDLNTEAFF.